These 4 T cell receptor beta chains share one sample of origin, sequenced in a study of control samples from healthy donors and cancer patients. The assay was immunoSEQ multiplex PCR, and TCRdb's table has in-frame clones only and misses some. The profile shows 100,000 or so clones, 75% to 90% of them singletons. The sequencing input was blood. The receptor source for this set is a man aged 25 to 40 in good health.

J is TRBJ1-2 and V is TRBV14, with D possibly matching TRBD1 (6 bases). Germline CDR1 is SGHDN and CDR2 is FVKESK. V was pared by 1 base and J by 4 bases, with 13 bases between. The CDR3 has 15 residues. The chain's CDR3 is CASSQGNRASYGYTF. CDR3 nucleotides: TGTGCCAGCAGCCAAGGGAACAGGGCCTCCTATGGCTACACCTTC.

The V and J genes are TRBV19 and TRBJ2-1, with D maybe TRBD1 (5 bases). This CDR3 spans 14 amino acids. The V and J ends lost 5 bases and 3 bases respectively, with 11 bases between them. The germline gives CDR1 LNHDA, CDR2 SQIVND (reference sequence). CDR3 DNA sequence: TGTGCCAGTAGTTTAAAGGGGATCTACAATGAGCAGTTCTTC. This gives the protein CASSLKGIYNEQFF.

V is TRBV21-1 and J is TRBJ1-2. TRBV21-1 corresponds to a pseudogene. This CDR3 spans 18 amino acids. The CDR3 bases are TGTGCCAGCAGCATCCAAACAGCGGCGGCGGCGTCGTGGGGTGGCTACACCTTC. It yields the protein CASSIQTAAAASWGGYTF.

The chain uses TRBV7-9 and TRBJ2-3; 9 nucleotides match TRBD2. With 4 bases clipped from V and 0 bases from J, the junction kept 11 bases outside the gene matches. The CDR3 covers 18 residues. From germline, CDR1 is SEHNR and CDR2 FQNEAQ (reference sequence). The CDR3 DNA reads as TGTGCCAGCAGCTGGGTGATAGCGGGGGCCCTTAGCACAGATACGCAGTATTTT. It specifies CASSWVIAGALSTDTQYF.